This T cell receptor (beta chain) was recorded in a study of OX40 agonist ivuxolimab in advanced cancers. The V end lost 4 bases, the J end lost 8 bases, and 14 bases lay between the germline ends. Germline values: CDR1 MNHEY, CDR2 SVGAGI. The CDR3 loop spans 13 amino acids. Clones were sequenced by immunoSEQ multiplex PCR, and TCRdb holds only the in-frame ones, with some missing. The sample includes over 50,000 clones, roughly 80% seen only once; the top ten take approximately 4.1%. This clonotype was sampled from an adult with an advanced solid tumor such as melanoma, head and neck, liver or kidney cancer. Sequences were derived from CD4+ or CD8+ T cells sorted from blood, sampled in a trial of the OX40 agonist ivuxolimab. The chain couples TRBV6-5 to TRBJ1-2; D is possibly TRBD1 (5 bases). Here the CDR3 reads CASSFYEGNGYTF. Here the CDR3 DNA reads TGTGCCAGCAGTTTTTACGAGGGGAACGGCTACACCTTC.